The 25 T cell receptor beta chains presented below share a single source sample, sequenced in a study of cytotoxic CD8 clonotypes in ibrutinib-treated CLL. Repertoires were generated with immunoSEQ multiplex PCR, while TCRdb's copy carries only in-frame clones and drops some. This table has under 300,000 clones, approximately 79% appearing once. This material consisted of PBMCs, taken at disease progression, from a patient treated with ibrutinib. These receptors originate from a human donor with chronic lymphocytic leukemia.

The CDR3: CASRPGQGYHQPQHF. The CDR3 DNA is TGTGCCAGCAGACCGGGACAGGGTTACCATCAGCCCCAGCATTTT. This rearrangement joins TRBV6-6 to TRBJ1-5; 9 positions agree with TRBD1. CDR1 is MNHNY and CDR2 is SVGAGI in the germline V gene (reference sequence). V gave up 6 bases and J gave up 5 bases; unmatched junction bases: 8. CDR3 length: 15 residues.

This chain connects TRBV19 to TRBJ2-7; TRBD1 or TRBD2 may be the D gene (7 bases each). Trimming pared 3 bases from V and 2 bases from J, leaving 20 bases between. The CDR3 contains 17 residues. Germline CDR1 is LNHDA and CDR2 is SQIVND (reference sequence). The DNA for the CDR3 is TGTGCCAGTAGTATCCAGGGCGGGGGACAGCCCGCCTACGAGCAGTACTTC. Its protein is CASSIQGGGQPAYEQYF.

This clone was found once. The rearrangement links TRBV4-1 to TRBJ2-3; a weak D match, TRBD2 (6 bases). The V gene's germline CDR1 is MGHRA and CDR2 YSYEKL. V dropped 5 bases and J dropped 6 bases, with 18 bases sitting between them. The CDR3 sequence is 15 residues long. The CDR3 bases are TGCGCCAGCAGCAGTTATCTAGCGTCTATGGATACGCAGTATTTT. It yields the protein CASSSYLASMDTQYF.

The gene calls are TRBV18 and TRBJ2-5; D unresolved. V lost 1 base and J 2 bases, leaving 5 bases between the germline ends. CDR1 and CDR2 (germline): KGHSH, LQKENI. This CDR3 region has 13 residues. The CDR3 region has the DNA TGTGCCAGCTCACCACACATTCAAGAGACCCAGTACTTC. Translating it yields CASSPHIQETQYF.

Turning to this clone: The junction differs from germline at one of its ends, possibly a read error. This chain links TRBV6-5 with TRBJ1-2, with D uncertain. Germline loops: CDR1 MNHEY, CDR2 SVGAGI. The CDR3 has 12 amino acids. This chain's CDR3 is CASSDSVYGYTF. In nucleotides, the CDR3 is TGTGCCAGCAGTGACTCGGTCTATGGCTACACCTTC.

The V gene is TRBV15, the J gene TRBJ2-1, with D perhaps TRBD2 (5 bases). Germline V gene sequence: CDR1 LNHNV, CDR2 YYDKDF (reference sequence). The CDR3 spans 17 residues. Trimming took 0 bases from V and 0 from J, leaving 12 bases between them. CDR3 loop: CATSRDLGEGSYNEQFF. CDR3 nucleotides: TGTGCCACCAGCAGAGACCTCGGGGAAGGCTCCTACAATGAGCAGTTCTTC.

The chain links TRBV15 to TRBJ1-1; 7 nucleotides line up with TRBD1. CDR3 length: 19 amino acids. After removal of 5 bases from V and 0 bases from J, the junction contained 18 bases not matched to a gene. Germline loops: CDR1 LNHNV, CDR2 YYDKDF (reference sequence). CDR3 DNA: TGTGCCACCAGCTTCCGGGACAGACCCCTCCTTAAGATGAACACTGAAGCTTTCTTT. It yields the protein CATSFRDRPLLKMNTEAFF.

The chain links TRBV6-5 to TRBJ2-7; 8 bases match TRBD2. With 4 bases clipped from V and 3 bases from J, the junction kept 5 bases outside the gene matches. Germline assignment: CDR1 MNHEY and CDR2 SVGAGI. The length of the CDR3 is 14 residues. CDR3 protein: CASSLAGPNYEQYF. The CDR3 nucleotides read TGTGCCAGCAGTTTAGCGGGACCCAACTACGAGCAGTACTTC.

V and J are TRBV29-1 and TRBJ2-7; perhaps TRBD1 as D (5 bases). Trimming left V 4 bases short and J 3 bases short, with 16 bases between. The CDR3 is made up of 14 amino acids. Germline CDR1 and CDR2: SQVTM and ANQGSEA. The CDR3 sequence is CSVGLGQGIYEQYF. CDR3 in DNA: TGCAGCGTTGGCCTAGGGCAGGGAATCTACGAGCAGTACTTC.

The chain recombines TRBV27 with TRBJ1-5, with D possibly matching TRBD1 (5 bases). The germline V gene encodes CDR1 MNHEY and CDR2 SMNVEV (reference sequence). This CDR3 is 15 amino acids long. V was shortened by 6 bases and J by 0 bases, with 12 bases between the two germline ends. This CDR3 reads CASSPGRVSNQPQHF. The CDR3 DNA is TGTGCCAGCAGCCCCGGCAGGGTTAGCAATCAGCCCCAGCATTTT.

The chain recombines TRBV2 with TRBJ2-7; D is undetermined. V lost 6 bases, J lost 4 bases, and 7 bases lay in between. The CDR3 covers 11 residues. Germline assignment: CDR1 SNHLY and CDR2 FYNNEI. Written as DNA, the CDR3 is TGTGCCAGCAGAACAGTTTACGAGCAGTACTTC. This codes for CASRTVYEQYF.

The J gene is TRBJ1-1, the V gene TRBV13, with unresolved D. The germline V gene has CDR1 PRHDT and CDR2 FYEKMQ (reference sequence). The CDR3 is made up of 14 amino acids. V was trimmed by 3 bases and J by 0 bases, leaving 8 bases between them. CDR3 in amino acids: CASSFTQLNTEAFF. CDR3 nucleotides: TGTGCCAGCAGCTTTACACAGTTGAACACTGAAGCTTTCTTT.

This chain joins TRBV9 and TRBJ2-1; 7 bases map to TRBD1. The germline V gene encodes CDR1 SGDLS and CDR2 YYNGEE. The V gene end was trimmed by 3 bases and the J gene end by 5 bases; junction bases not matched to a gene: 14. This CDR3 region has 17 residues. CDR3 DNA sequence: TGTGCCAGCAGCGGGAAACAGGGGAATGATCCAAACAATGAGCAGTTCTTC. Translation gives CASSGKQGNDPNNEQFF.

As for this clone: The same CDR3 can be traced to other DNA sequences in this sample. The gene calls are TRBV6-5 and TRBJ2-1; 8 bases are a match to TRBD1. Germline V gene lookup returns CDR1 MNHEY and CDR2 SVGAGI. The CDR3 extends over 15 amino acids. J gave up 4 bases and V 4 bases, and 6 bases lay outside the gene matches. The CDR3 coding sequence is TGTGCCAGCAGTTTTCAGGGGGCCCCTTACAATGAGCAGTTCTTC. Translated, it gives CASSFQGAPYNEQFF.

V usage is TRBV11-3 and J usage is TRBJ2-7; possible D gene TRBD2, 5 bases. Germline V gene lookup returns CDR1 SGHNT and CDR2 YENEEA. The V end was cut by 5 bases, the J end by 5 bases, with 10 bases between. The CDR3 has 12 residues. CDR3 sequence (DNA): TGTGCCAGCAGCAGCGGAACCCACGAGCAGTACTTC. The encoded protein is CASSSGTHEQYF.

The V and J genes are TRBV15 and TRBJ2-7; the D gene is possibly TRBD1 (5 bases). This CDR3 is 15 amino acids long. The germline V gene has CDR1 LNHNV and CDR2 YYDKDF (reference sequence). V lost 6 bases, J lost 0 bases, and 15 bases lay in between. Written as DNA, the CDR3 is TGTGCCACCAGTCACGTCGCAGGGCTCTCCTACGAGCAGTACTTC. Its protein product is CATSHVAGLSYEQYF.

V gene TRBV5-1 combines with J gene TRBJ1-3; D call uncertain. The CDR3 is 18 amino acids. Germline V CDR1 and CDR2: SGHRS, YFSETQ. The V end lost 0 bases, the J end lost 1 base, and 17 bases lay between the germline ends. CDR3 loop: CASSLVLLSTGSGNTIYF. The CDR3 DNA reads TGCGCCAGCAGCTTGGTGTTGCTTTCCACGGGATCTGGAAACACCATATATTTT.

The chain combines TRBV18 with TRBJ2-1, with a weak D call TRBD1 (6 bases). Trimming took 3 bases from V and 7 from J, leaving 10 bases between them. Looked up from germline, CDR1 is KGHSH and CDR2 is LQKENI. The CDR3 totals 13 residues. This CDR3 reads CASSPGQDNEQFF. The CDR3 coding sequence is TGTGCCAGCTCACCGGGACAAGATAATGAGCAGTTCTTC.

V usage is TRBV10-3 and J usage is TRBJ1-1; D is unresolved. Looked up from germline, CDR1 is ENHRY and CDR2 is SYGVKD. This CDR3 is built from 13 residues. Trimming removed 3 bases at V and 7 bases at J, with 12 bases between. This CDR3 reads CAISDLREDEAFF. The CDR3 region has the DNA TGTGCCATCAGTGATTTGAGGGAAGATGAAGCTTTCTTT.

V usage is TRBV19 and J usage is TRBJ1-1; D call uncertain. V was pared by 9 bases and J by 1 base, with 15 bases between. CDR1 is LNHDA and CDR2 is SQIVND in the germline V gene (reference sequence). This CDR3 is built from 14 residues. CDR3 protein: CASSWSGRNTEAFF. In nucleotides, the CDR3 is TGTGCCAGCTCCTGGTCGGGGAGGAACACTGAAGCTTTCTTT.

The chain is built from TRBV4-1 and TRBJ2-2; 8 bases are shared with TRBD2. The ends lost 1 base at V and 6 bases at J; junction bases unmatched: 7. This CDR3 is 16 amino acids long. The germline CDR1 and CDR2 sequences are MGHRA and YSYEKL. The CDR3 nucleotides are TGCGCCAGCAGCCAAGGCCCGAGCGGGAGCCCCGGGGAGCTGTTTTTT. This translates into CASSQGPSGSPGELFF.

The chain carries TRBV7-9 and TRBJ2-7, with 9 nucleotides matching TRBD1. CDR3 length: 14 residues. Germline trimming cut 5 bases from V and 7 bases from J; bases unmatched to any gene: 9. CDR1 is SEHNR, CDR2 FQNEAQ, per germline (reference sequence). The chain's CDR3 is CASSRDRDRREQYF. The CDR3 DNA reads as TGTGCCAGCAGCCGGGACAGGGACCGCCGGGAGCAGTACTTC.

This clone was seen a few times. The rearrangement joins TRBV7-9 to TRBJ1-1; D is ambiguous. Germline V gives CDR1 SEHNR, CDR2 FQNEAQ (reference sequence). The CDR3 covers 16 residues. Deletions cut 1 base from V and 3 bases from J, with 15 bases between. CDR3 protein: CASSLDTSPLDTEAFF. CDR3 in DNA: TGTGCCAGCAGCTTAGACACGTCCCCTCTAGACACTGAAGCTTTCTTT.

This clone was counted ten times or more. The V and J genes are TRBV4-1 and TRBJ1-2, with 10 nucleotides matching TRBD1. CDR3 length: 16 amino acids. J lost 4 bases, V lost 2 bases, and 7 bases had no gene match. Germline V CDR1 and CDR2: MGHRA, YSYEKL. CDR3 DNA: TGCGCCAGCAGCCAACTTAGGACAGGGGGGGGCTATGGCTACACCTTC. It specifies CASSQLRTGGGYGYTF.

Regarding this clone: The sample carries other DNA sequences with the same CDR3. V gene TRBV5-6 combines with J gene TRBJ1-2; 10 bases are shared with TRBD1. V shed 3 bases, J shed 3 bases, and the junction held 2 bases outside the gene matches. Germline assignment: CDR1 SGHDT and CDR2 YYEEEE. CDR3 size: 14 residues. DNA for the CDR3: TGTGCCAGCAGCTGGACAGGGGGGGACTATGGCTACACCTTC. Residues: CASSWTGGDYGYTF.